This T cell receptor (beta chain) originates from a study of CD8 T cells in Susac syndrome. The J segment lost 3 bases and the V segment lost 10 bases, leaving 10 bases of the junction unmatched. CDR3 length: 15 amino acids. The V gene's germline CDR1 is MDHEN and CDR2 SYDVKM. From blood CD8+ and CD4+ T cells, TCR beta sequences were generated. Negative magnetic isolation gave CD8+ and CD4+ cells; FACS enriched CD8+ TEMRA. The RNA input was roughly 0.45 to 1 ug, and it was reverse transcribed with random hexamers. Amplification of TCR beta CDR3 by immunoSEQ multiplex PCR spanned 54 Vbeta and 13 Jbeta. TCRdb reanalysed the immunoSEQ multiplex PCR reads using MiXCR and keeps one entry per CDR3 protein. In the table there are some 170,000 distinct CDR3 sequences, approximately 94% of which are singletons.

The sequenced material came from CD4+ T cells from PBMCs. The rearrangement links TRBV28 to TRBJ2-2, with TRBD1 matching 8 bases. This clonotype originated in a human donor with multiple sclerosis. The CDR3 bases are TGTGCCATCAAATCGGACAGGGTCGACACCGGGGAGCTGTTTTTT. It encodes CAIKSDRVDTGELFF.